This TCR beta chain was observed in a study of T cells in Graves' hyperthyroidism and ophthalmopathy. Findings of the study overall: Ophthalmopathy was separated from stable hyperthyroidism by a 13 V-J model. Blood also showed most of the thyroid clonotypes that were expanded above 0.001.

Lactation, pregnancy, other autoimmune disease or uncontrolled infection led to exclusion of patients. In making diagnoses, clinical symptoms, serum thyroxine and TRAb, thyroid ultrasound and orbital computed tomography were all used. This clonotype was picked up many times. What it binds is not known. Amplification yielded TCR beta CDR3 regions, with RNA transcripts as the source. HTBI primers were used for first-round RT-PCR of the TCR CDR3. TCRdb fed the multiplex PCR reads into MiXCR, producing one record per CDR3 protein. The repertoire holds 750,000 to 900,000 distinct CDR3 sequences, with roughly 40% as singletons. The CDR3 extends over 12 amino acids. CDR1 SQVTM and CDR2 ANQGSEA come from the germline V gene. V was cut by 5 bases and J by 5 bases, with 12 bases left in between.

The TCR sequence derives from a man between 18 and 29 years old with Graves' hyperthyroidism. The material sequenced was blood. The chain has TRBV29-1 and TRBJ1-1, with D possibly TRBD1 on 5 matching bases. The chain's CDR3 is CSVHGGGTEAFF. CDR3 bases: TGCAGCGTTCACGGCGGGGGAACTGAAGCTTTCTTT.